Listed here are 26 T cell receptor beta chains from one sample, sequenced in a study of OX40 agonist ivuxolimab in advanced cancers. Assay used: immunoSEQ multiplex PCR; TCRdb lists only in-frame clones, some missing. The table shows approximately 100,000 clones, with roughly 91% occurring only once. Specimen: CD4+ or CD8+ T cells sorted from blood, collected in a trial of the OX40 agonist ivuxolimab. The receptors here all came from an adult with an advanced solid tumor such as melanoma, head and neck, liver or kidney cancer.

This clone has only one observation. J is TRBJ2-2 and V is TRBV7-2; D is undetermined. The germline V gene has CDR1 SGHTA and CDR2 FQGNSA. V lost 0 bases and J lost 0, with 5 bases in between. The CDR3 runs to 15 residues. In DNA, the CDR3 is TGTGCCAGCAGCTTAGCCAGGCCGAACACCGGGGAGCTGTTTTTT. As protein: CASSLARPNTGELFF.

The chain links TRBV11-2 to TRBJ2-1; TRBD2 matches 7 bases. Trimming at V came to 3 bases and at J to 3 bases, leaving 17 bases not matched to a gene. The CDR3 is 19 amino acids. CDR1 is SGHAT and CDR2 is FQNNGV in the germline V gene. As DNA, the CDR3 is TGTGCCAGCAGCTTGGACCAATCAAAGGGGAGGGGTATCTACAATGAGCAGTTCTTC. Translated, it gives CASSLDQSKGRGIYNEQFF.

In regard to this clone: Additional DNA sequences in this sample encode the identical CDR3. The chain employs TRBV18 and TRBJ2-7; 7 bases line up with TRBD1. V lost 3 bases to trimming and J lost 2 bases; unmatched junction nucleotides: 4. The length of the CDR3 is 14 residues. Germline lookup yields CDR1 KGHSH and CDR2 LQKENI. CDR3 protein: CASSPPGQPYEQYF. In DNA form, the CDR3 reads TGTGCCAGCTCACCTCCGGGACAGCCCTACGAGCAGTACTTC.

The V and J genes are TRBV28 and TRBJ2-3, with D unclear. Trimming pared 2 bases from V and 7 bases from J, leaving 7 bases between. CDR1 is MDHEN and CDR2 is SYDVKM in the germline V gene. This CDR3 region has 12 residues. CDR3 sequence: CASSLTGYTQYF. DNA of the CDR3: TGTGCCAGCAGTTTAACGGGCTATACGCAGTATTTT.

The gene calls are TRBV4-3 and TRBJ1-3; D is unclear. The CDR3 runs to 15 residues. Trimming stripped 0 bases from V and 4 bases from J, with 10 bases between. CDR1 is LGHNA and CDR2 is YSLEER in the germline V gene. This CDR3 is CASSQDRYAGNTIYF. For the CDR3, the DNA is TGCGCCAGCAGCCAAGACAGATATGCGGGAAACACCATATATTTT.

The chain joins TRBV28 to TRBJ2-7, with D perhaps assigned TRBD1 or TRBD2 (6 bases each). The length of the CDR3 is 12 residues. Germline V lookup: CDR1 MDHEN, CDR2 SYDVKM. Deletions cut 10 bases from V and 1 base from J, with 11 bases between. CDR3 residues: CAIGGGSYEQYF. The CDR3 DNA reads TGTGCCATCGGGGGCGGATCCTACGAGCAGTACTTC.

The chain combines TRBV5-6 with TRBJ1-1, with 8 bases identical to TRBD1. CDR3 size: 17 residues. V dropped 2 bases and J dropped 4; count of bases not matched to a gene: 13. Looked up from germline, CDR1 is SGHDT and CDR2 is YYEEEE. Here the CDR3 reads CASSFGIGQGSGTEAFF. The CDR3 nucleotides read TGTGCCAGCAGCTTCGGTATCGGACAGGGATCCGGCACTGAAGCTTTCTTT.

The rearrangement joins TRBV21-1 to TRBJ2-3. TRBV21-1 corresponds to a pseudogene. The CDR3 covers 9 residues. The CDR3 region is CARADTQYF. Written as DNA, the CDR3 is TGTGCCAGGGCAGATACGCAGTATTTT.

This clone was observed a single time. CDR3 bases: TGTGCCAGCAGCTTAAGCGGGACAGGGTCTTTTTGGTACTTC. This codes for CASSLSGTGSFWYF. The chain combines TRBV7-9 with TRBJ2-7; 9 bases agree with TRBD1. The CDR3 contains 14 residues. CDR1 and CDR2 (germline): SEHNR, FQNEAQ (reference sequence). J gave up 12 bases and V 2 bases, and 11 bases lay outside the gene matches.

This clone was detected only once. The CDR3 nucleotides read TGCGCCAGCAGCCCTAAGCGGGAGAGGGCTGAGCAGTTCTTC. Translating it yields CASSPKRERAEQFF. The V and J genes are TRBV4-3 and TRBJ2-1, with 8 bases fitting TRBD2. CDR1 is LGHNA and CDR2 is YSLEER in the germline V gene. Germline trimming cut 4 bases from V and 9 bases from J; bases unmatched to any gene: 8. The CDR3 has 14 residues.

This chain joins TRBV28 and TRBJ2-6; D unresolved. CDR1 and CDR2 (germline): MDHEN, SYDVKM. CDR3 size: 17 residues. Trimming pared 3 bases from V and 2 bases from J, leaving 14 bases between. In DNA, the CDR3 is TGTGCCAGCAGTTTGCATGGGAAGTCTCCTGGGGCCAACGTCCTGACTTTC. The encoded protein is CASSLHGKSPGANVLTF.

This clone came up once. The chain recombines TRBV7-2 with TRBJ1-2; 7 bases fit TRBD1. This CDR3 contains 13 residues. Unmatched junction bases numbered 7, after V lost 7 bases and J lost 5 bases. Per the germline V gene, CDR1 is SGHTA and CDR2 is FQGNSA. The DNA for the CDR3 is TGTGCCAGCACCCGACAGGGTTTGTATGGCTACACCTTC. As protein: CASTRQGLYGYTF. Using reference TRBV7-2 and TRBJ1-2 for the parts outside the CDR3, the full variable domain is GAGVSQSPSNKVTEKGKDVELRCDPISGHTALYWYRQSLGQGLEFLIYFQGNSAPDKSGLPSDRFSAERTGGSVSTLTIQRTQQEDSAVYLCASTRQGLYGYTFGSGTRLTVV.

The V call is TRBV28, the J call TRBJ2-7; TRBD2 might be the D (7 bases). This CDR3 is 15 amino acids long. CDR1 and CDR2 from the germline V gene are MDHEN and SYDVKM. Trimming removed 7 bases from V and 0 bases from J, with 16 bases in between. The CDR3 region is CASTRGGVISYEQYF. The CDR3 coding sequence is TGTGCCAGCACCCGAGGGGGGGTTATCTCCTACGAGCAGTACTTC.

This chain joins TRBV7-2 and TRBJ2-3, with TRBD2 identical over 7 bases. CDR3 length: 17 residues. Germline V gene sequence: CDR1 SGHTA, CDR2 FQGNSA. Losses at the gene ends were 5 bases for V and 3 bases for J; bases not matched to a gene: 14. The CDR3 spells CASSPSWATGGTDTQYF. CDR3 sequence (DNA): TGTGCCAGCAGCCCCAGCTGGGCGACCGGGGGGACAGATACGCAGTATTTT.

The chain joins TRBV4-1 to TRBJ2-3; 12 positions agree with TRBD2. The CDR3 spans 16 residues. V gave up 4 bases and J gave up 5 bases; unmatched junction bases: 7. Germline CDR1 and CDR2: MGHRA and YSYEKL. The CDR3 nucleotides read TGCGCCAGCAGCCCCCCTAGCGGGAGGGCCGAAGATACGCAGTATTTT. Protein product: CASSPPSGRAEDTQYF.

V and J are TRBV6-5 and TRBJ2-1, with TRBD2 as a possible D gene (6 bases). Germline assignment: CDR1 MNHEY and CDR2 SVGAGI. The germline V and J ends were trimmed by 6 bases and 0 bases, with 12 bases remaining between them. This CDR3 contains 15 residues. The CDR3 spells CASRRDLSSYNEQFF. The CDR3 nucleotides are TGTGCCAGCAGGAGGGACTTGAGCTCCTACAATGAGCAGTTCTTC.

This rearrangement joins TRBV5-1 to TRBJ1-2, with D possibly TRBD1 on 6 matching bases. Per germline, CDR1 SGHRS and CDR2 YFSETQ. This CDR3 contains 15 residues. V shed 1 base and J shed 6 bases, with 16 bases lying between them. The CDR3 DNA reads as TGCGCCAGCAGCTTGAATACAGGGAATTTTCATGGCTACACCTTC. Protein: CASSLNTGNFHGYTF. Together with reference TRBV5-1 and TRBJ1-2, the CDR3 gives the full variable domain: KAGVTQTPRYLIKTRGQQVTLSCSPISGHRSVSWYQQTPGQGLQFLFEYFSETQRNKGNFPGRFSGRQFSNSRSEMNVSTLELGDSALYLCASSLNTGNFHGYTFGSGTRLTVV.

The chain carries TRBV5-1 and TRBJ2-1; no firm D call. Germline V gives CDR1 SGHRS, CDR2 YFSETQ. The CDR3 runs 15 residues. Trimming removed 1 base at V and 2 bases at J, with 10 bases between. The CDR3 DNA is TGCGCCAGCAGCTTGCTTGGAGATCCCTACAATGAGCAGTTCTTC. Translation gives CASSLLGDPYNEQFF.

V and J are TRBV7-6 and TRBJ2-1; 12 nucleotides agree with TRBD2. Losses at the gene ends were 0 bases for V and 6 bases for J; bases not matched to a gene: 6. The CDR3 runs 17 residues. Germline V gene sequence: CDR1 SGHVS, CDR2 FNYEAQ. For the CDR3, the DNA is TGTGCCAGCAGCTTAGCGTGGTCTAGCGGGAGGGCCAATGAGCAGTTCTTC. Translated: CASSLAWSSGRANEQFF.

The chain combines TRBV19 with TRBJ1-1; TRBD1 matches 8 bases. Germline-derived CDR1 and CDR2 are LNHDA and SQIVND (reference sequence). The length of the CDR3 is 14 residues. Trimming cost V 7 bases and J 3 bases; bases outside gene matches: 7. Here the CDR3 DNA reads TGTGCCAGTAACGACAGGGGTCGGGACACTGAAGCTTTCTTT. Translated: CASNDRGRDTEAFF.

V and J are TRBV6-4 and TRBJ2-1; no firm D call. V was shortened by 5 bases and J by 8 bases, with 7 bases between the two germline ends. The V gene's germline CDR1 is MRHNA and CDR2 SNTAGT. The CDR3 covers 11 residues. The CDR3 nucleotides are TGTGCCAGCAGTCCCACCCATGAGCAGTTCTTC. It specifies CASSPTHEQFF.

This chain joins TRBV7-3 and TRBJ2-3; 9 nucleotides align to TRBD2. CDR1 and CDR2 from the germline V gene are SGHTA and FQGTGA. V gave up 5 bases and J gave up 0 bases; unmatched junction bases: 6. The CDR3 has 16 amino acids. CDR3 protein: CASSPRLAESTDTQYF. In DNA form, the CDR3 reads TGTGCCAGCAGCCCCAGACTAGCGGAGAGCACAGATACGCAGTATTTT.

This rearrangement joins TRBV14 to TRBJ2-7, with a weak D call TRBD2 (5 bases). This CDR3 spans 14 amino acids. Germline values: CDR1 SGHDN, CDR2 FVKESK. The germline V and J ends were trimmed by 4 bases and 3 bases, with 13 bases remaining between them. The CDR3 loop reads CASSRTRGSYEQYF. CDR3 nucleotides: TGTGCCAGCAGCCGGACTCGAGGGAGCTACGAGCAGTACTTC.

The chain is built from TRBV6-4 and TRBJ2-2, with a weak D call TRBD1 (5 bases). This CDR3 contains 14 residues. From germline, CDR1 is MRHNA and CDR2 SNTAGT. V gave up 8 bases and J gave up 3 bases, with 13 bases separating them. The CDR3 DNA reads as TGTGCCAGCGGGGATGGGGCAGACACCGGGGAGCTGTTTTTT. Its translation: CASGDGADTGELFF.

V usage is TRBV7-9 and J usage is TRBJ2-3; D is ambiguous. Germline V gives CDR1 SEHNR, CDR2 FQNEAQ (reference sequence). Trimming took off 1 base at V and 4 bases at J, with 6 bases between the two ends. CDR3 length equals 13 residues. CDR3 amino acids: CASSLGTSDTQYF. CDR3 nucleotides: TGTGCCAGCAGCTTAGGAACATCAGATACGCAGTATTTT.

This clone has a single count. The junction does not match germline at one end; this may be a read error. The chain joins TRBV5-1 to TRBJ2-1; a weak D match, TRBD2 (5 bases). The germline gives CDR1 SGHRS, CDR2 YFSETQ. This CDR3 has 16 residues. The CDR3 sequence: CASSLAVPSLVGLQLF. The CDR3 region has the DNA TGCGCCAGCAGCTTGGCAGTACCTTCACTAGTCGGTTTGCAGCTCTTC. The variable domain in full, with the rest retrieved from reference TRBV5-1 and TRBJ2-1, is KAGVTQTPRYLIKTRGQQVTLSCSPISGHRSVSWYQQTPGQGLQFLFEYFSETQRNKGNFPGRFSGRQFSNSRSEMNVSTLELGDSALYLCASSLAVPSLVGLQLFGPGTRLTVL.